The 32 T cell receptor beta chains in this list originate from one sample, sequenced in a study of CD8+CD57+ T cells in acquired aplastic anemia (dated by TCRdb to 2016 to 2019). For sequencing, an Illumina HiSeq 2000 was employed. TCR beta VDJ combination and CDR3 sequence profiling used genomic DNA as the template. The public reads were quality trimmed at Q25 with fastp and then assembled into clones with MiXCR by TCRdb, keeping productive beta chains. Rows with one shared CDR3 protein collapse into an entry with the most common genes and DNA. This sample lists 100,000 to 150,000 distinct CDR3 sequences; approximately 36% were detected once. The ten largest clones capture roughly 2.7% of the sample. Flow cytometry had shown CD8+CD57+ cell expansion in the patients selected for sequencing. The sample consisted of sorted CD4+, CD8+, or CD8+CD57+ T cells (not recorded which) from PBMCs. The receptors come from a human donor with aplastic anemia.

The gene calls are TRBV5-1 and TRBJ2-2; D possibly corresponds to TRBD1 (6 bases). The V gene lost 3 bases and the J gene lost 0 bases, with 12 bases spanning the gap. This CDR3 comprises 16 residues. CDR1 and CDR2 (germline): SGHRS, YFSETQ. The CDR3 is CASSSAQGSNTGELFF. CDR3 coding DNA: TGCGCCAGCAGCTCCGCCCAGGGGTCGAACACCGGGGAGCTGTTTTTT.

The V gene is TRBV15, the J gene TRBJ2-5, with 8 positions matching TRBD2. The CDR3 consists of 18 residues. Trimming removed 0 bases from V and 1 base from J; junction bases left unmatched: 10. CDR1 and CDR2 (germline): LNHNV, YYDKDF (reference sequence). CDR3 residues: CATSRDRSRGGSQETQYF. CDR3 nucleotides: TGTGCCACCAGCAGAGATCGAAGTCGGGGGGGTTCCCAAGAGACCCAGTACTTC.

V usage is TRBV5-1 and J usage is TRBJ2-7, with 8 nucleotides matching TRBD2. J was trimmed by 5 bases and V by 4 bases; bases with no gene match: 11. The CDR3 covers 15 residues. Per the germline V gene, CDR1 is SGHRS and CDR2 is YFSETQ. The CDR3 nucleotides read TGCGCCAGCAGCCCTGCCGGGGGGGGCTCGCACGAGCAGTACTTC. Its protein product is CASSPAGGGSHEQYF.

This chain connects TRBV5-4 to TRBJ2-2; D gene unclear. The CDR3 is made up of 12 amino acids. V dropped 4 bases and J dropped 6 bases, with 7 bases sitting between them. Germline-derived CDR1 and CDR2 are SGHNT and YYREEE (reference sequence). The CDR3 region is CASSNSAGELFF. CDR3 bases: TGTGCCAGCAGCAACTCCGCCGGGGAGCTGTTTTTT.

The chain recombines TRBV7-2 with TRBJ2-7, with 8 positions matching TRBD1. The J segment lost 4 bases and the V segment lost 5 bases, leaving 10 bases of the junction unmatched. This CDR3 has 15 residues. Germline CDR1 and CDR2: SGHTA and FQGNSA. The CDR3 spells CASSKQGTGTYEQYF. DNA of the CDR3: TGTGCCAGCAGCAAACAGGGGACAGGTACTTACGAGCAGTACTTC.

Ten or more counts support this clonotype. The rearrangement uses TRBV4-3 and TRBJ1-4, with no clear D. The CDR3 sequence is 15 residues long. Looked up from germline, CDR1 is LGHNA and CDR2 is YSLEER. V lost 0 bases, J lost 4 bases, and 9 bases lay in between. The CDR3: CASSQDLRFNEKLFF. CDR3 nucleotides: TGCGCCAGCAGCCAAGATCTCCGCTTTAATGAAAAACTGTTTTTT.

The chain links TRBV24-1 to TRBJ1-2; the match to TRBD1 covers 9 bases. This CDR3 spans 18 amino acids. The junction had 13 bases not matched to a gene; V was cut back by 2 bases and J by 4 bases. The germline V gene encodes CDR1 KGHDR and CDR2 SFDVKD. CDR3: CATSDSSDRGLGGYGYTF. The DNA for the CDR3 is TGTGCCACCAGTGATTCCTCGGACAGGGGCCTAGGGGGCTATGGCTACACCTTC.

This clonotype was picked up many times. The chain is built from TRBV5-6 and TRBJ1-2; D gene ambiguous. V shed 4 bases and J shed 4 bases, with 14 bases lying between them. CDR3 length: 14 amino acids. Germline V gives CDR1 SGHDT, CDR2 YYEEEE. The CDR3 sequence is CASSPPTAFYGYTF. The CDR3 bases are TGTGCCAGCAGCCCCCCCACCGCGTTCTATGGCTACACCTTC.

Worth noting for this clonotype: A junction boundary mismatches the germline segment, possibly from a read error. CDR3 loop: CASSAATGGDSPLHF. CDR3 sequence (DNA): TGTGCCAGTAGTGCTGCGACAGGGGGCGATTCACCCCTCCACTTC. The chain employs TRBV19 and TRBJ1-6; 10 nucleotides align to TRBD1. CDR3 length: 15 amino acids. Germline V gene data show CDR1 as LNHDA and CDR2 as SQIVND (reference sequence).

The chain couples TRBV25-1 to TRBJ1-2; 10 bases are a match to TRBD1. This CDR3 comprises 14 residues. The V gene end was trimmed by 7 bases and the J gene end by 4 bases; junction bases not matched to a gene: 6. Germline V gene sequence: CDR1 MGHDK, CDR2 SYGVNS. In nucleotides, the CDR3 is TGTGCCAGCAACGGGACAGGGGCCCCCTATGGCTACACCTTC. It yields the protein CASNGTGAPYGYTF.

This clonotype showed up just a few times. V gene TRBV6-1 combines with J gene TRBJ1-5, with D uncertain. The CDR3 runs 18 residues. Trimming left V 6 bases short and J 0 bases short, with 21 bases between. Germline CDR1 is MNHNS and CDR2 is SASEGT. This CDR3 is CASSSVRFGVYSNQPQHF. CDR3 in DNA: TGTGCCAGCAGCTCCGTCAGGTTCGGGGTTTATAGCAATCAGCCCCAGCATTTT.

The DNA of the CDR3 is TGCAGCGTTGTAGTAGCGGGAGTTGGAGAGACCCAGTACTTC. It is translated as CSVVVAGVGETQYF. The chain couples TRBV29-1 to TRBJ2-5, with TRBD2 matching 9 bases. The CDR3 extends over 14 amino acids. V shed 4 bases and J 4 bases; nucleotides not matched to a gene: 7. Germline CDR1 is SQVTM and CDR2 is ANQGSEA.

This clonotype occurred a few times. CDR3 sequence: CASSPSHIVNSEQFF. The CDR3, as DNA: TGTGCCAGCAGCCCCTCACACATAGTTAATAGTGAGCAGTTCTTC. The chain joins TRBV2 to TRBJ2-1, with D uncertain. The CDR3 loop spans 15 amino acids. The V gene lost 6 bases and the J gene lost 9 bases, with 21 bases spanning the gap. Germline CDR1 and CDR2: SNHLY and FYNNEI. Looking up the rest from reference TRBV2 and TRBJ2-1 gives the full variable domain: EPEVTQTPSHQVTQMGQEVILRCVPISNHLYFYWYRQILGQKVEFLVSFYNNEISEKSEIFDDQFSVERPDGSNFTLKIRSTKLEDSAMYFCASSPSHIVNSEQFFGPGTRLTVL.

The rearrangement joins TRBV10-2 to TRBJ2-7; 10 bases align to TRBD2. J lost 4 bases, V lost 6 bases, and 6 bases had no gene match. Germline values: CDR1 WSHSY, CDR2 SAAADI. This CDR3 is built from 14 residues. The CDR3 nucleotides are TGCGCCAGCAGAAGAGCGGGGGGGCAATACGAGCAGTACTTC. This sequence encodes CASRRAGGQYEQYF.

This clonotype was recorded a few times. The chain is built from TRBV7-2 and TRBJ2-1; TRBD2 might be the D (6 bases). The tail of the sequence fits TRBJ2-5 better, so the J call may be wrong. CDR1 and CDR2 from the germline V gene are SGHTA and FQGNSA. The CDR3 extends over 17 amino acids. The CDR3 reads CASSLAGGLLSWETQYF. For the CDR3, the DNA is TGTGCCAGCAGCTTAGCGGGGGGTCTGCTTTCGTGGGAGACCCAGTACTTC.

About this clonotype itself: It may be a read error: a sequence one base away is much more abundant. J is TRBJ1-2 and V is TRBV7-6, with no clear D. The CDR3 has 13 residues. Germline lookup yields CDR1 SGHVS and CDR2 FNYEAQ. CDR3 DNA sequence: TGTGCCAGCAGCCCGCTTCGGGGAGAGGGCTACGCCTTC. This translates into CASSPLRGEGYAF.

This clonotype was seen at least ten times. This chain links TRBV4-3 with TRBJ2-1; either TRBD1 or TRBD2 may supply D (6 bases each). V was shortened by 4 bases and J by 7 bases, with 20 bases between the two germline ends. CDR3 length: 16 residues. CDR1 and CDR2 (germline): LGHNA, YSLEER. For the CDR3, the DNA is TGCGCCAGCAGCCGAGGACAGTCGGGGAGGTTGAATGAGCAGTTCTTC. Its protein product is CASSRGQSGRLNEQFF.

Of note for this clonotype: This may stem from a read error, because a much larger clone lies one nucleotide away. The V and J genes are TRBV11-2 and TRBJ2-3; unclear D gene. This CDR3 contains 14 residues. V was cut by 2 bases and J by 8 bases, with 14 bases left in between. Germline loops: CDR1 SGHAT, CDR2 FQNNGV. CDR3 amino acids: CASSLTLQAGTQYF. The CDR3 bases are TGTGCCAGCAGCTTAACTTTGCAGGCTGGTACGCAGTATTTT.

This clonotype was observed at least ten times. The chain links TRBV11-1 to TRBJ2-1; 10 bases map to TRBD2. Germline-derived CDR1 and CDR2 are SGHAT and FQDESV (reference sequence). The ends lost 5 bases at V and 9 bases at J; junction bases unmatched: 19. The CDR3 spans 18 residues. The CDR3 loop reads CASSLSGASGGRVGEQFF. CDR3 nucleotides: TGTGCCAGCAGCCTCAGCGGGGCTAGCGGGGGAAGAGTCGGTGAGCAGTTCTTC. The full variable domain, in which reference TRBV11-1 and TRBJ2-1 provide the parts outside the CDR3, is EAEVAQSPRYKITEKSQAVAFWCDPISGHATLYWYRQILGQGPELLVQFQDESVVDDSQLPKDRFSAERLKGVDSTLKIQPAELGDSAMYLCASSLSGASGGRVGEQFFGPGTRLTVL.

This clonotype came up many times. This rearrangement joins TRBV24-1 to TRBJ1-4, with 10 bases identical to TRBD1. V lost 4 bases to trimming and J lost 8 bases; unmatched junction nucleotides: 3. Germline assignment: CDR1 KGHDR and CDR2 SFDVKD. The CDR3 spans 14 residues. The CDR3 is CATSDRGQGEKLFF. The CDR3 bases are TGTGCCACCAGTGACCGGGGACAGGGGGAAAAACTGTTTTTT.

This clonotype is a singleton in its sample. V and J are TRBV10-3 and TRBJ2-1; D could derive from TRBD1 or TRBD2 (6 bases each). The CDR3 length is 17 residues. With 0 bases removed from V and 8 bases from J, the gap between germline ends came to 20 bases. Germline CDR1 reads ENHRY; CDR2 reads SYGVKD. The CDR3 reads CAISESKGGLGGDEQFF. The CDR3 DNA sequence: TGTGCCATCAGTGAGTCGAAAGGGGGACTTGGGGGCGATGAGCAGTTCTTC.

This clonotype has at least ten counts. The CDR3 sequence is CASSWNTGELFF. The CDR3 DNA reads TGTGCCAGCAGCTGGAACACCGGGGAGCTGTTTTTT. This chain joins TRBV11-2 and TRBJ2-2; D unclear. Germline CDR1 is SGHAT and CDR2 is FQNNGV. Deletions cut 4 bases from V and 1 base from J, with 1 base between. This CDR3 contains 12 residues.

Concerning this clonotype: The junction does not match germline at one end; this may be a read error. V gene TRBV19 combines with J gene TRBJ1-6, with D perhaps TRBD1 (6 bases). This CDR3 contains 13 residues. The V gene's germline CDR1 is LNHDA and CDR2 SQIVND (reference sequence). In DNA form, the CDR3 reads TGTGCCGGTAGCGGGACACTTAATTCACCCCCCCACTTT. Its translation: CAGSGTLNSPPHF.

Many counts were recorded for this clonotype. The chain recombines TRBV6-1 with TRBJ1-2; D remains unclear. Germline V CDR1 and CDR2: MNHNS, SASEGT. The V end was cut by 5 bases, the J end by 13 bases, with 20 bases between. This CDR3 is 13 amino acids long. The CDR3 protein is CASSPLSQTHPTF. Written as DNA, the CDR3 is TGTGCCAGCAGTCCTCTTAGCCAAACCCATCCCACCTTC.

The chain uses TRBV5-1 and TRBJ2-5; D gene uncertain. CDR1 and CDR2 from the germline V gene are SGHRS and YFSETQ. V was shortened by 0 bases and J by 3 bases, with 9 bases between the two germline ends. The CDR3 runs to 14 residues. This CDR3 reads CASSLAVQKETQYF. The CDR3 DNA follows: TGCGCCAGCAGCTTGGCCGTCCAGAAAGAGACCCAGTACTTC.

This chain joins TRBV29-1 and TRBJ1-1; D possibly corresponds to TRBD1 (6 bases). V was cut by 4 bases and J by 1 base, with 10 bases left in between. The CDR3 consists of 13 residues. Germline CDR1 and CDR2: SQVTM and ANQGSEA. The CDR3, as DNA: TGCAGCGTTGGTGTGACAGGGAACACTGAAGCTTTCTTT. Translating it yields CSVGVTGNTEAFF.

The J gene is TRBJ1-2, the V gene TRBV29-1; 7 bases match TRBD1. The CDR3 covers 11 residues. J was trimmed by 8 bases and V by 3 bases; bases with no gene match: 3. The germline CDR1 and CDR2 sequences are SQVTM and ANQGSEA. This CDR3 reads CSVEVGGGYTF. The DNA of the CDR3 is TGCAGCGTTGAGGTAGGGGGCGGCTACACCTTC.

This clonotype was picked up many times. The chain joins TRBV10-3 to TRBJ1-1; D uncertain. The length of the CDR3 is 13 residues. V was trimmed by 6 bases and J by 1 base, leaving 9 bases between them. Germline CDR1 and CDR2: ENHRY and SYGVKD. CDR3 loop: CAISAAGNTEAFF. For the CDR3, the DNA is TGTGCCATCAGCGCGGCGGGGAACACTGAAGCTTTCTTT.

The sample holds many counts of this clonotype. The chain employs TRBV5-1 and TRBJ1-1, with TRBD1 matching over 8 bases. The CDR3 totals 15 residues. Per germline, CDR1 SGHRS and CDR2 YFSETQ. J was trimmed by 2 bases and V by 4 bases; bases with no gene match: 7. Here the CDR3 reads CASSLEDRANTEAFF. The CDR3 DNA reads TGCGCCAGCAGCCTGGAGGACAGGGCAAACACTGAAGCTTTCTTT.

In its sample, this clonotype was seen many times. The CDR3 loop is CASSLDGNYGYTF. The CDR3 bases are TGTGCCAGTAGCCTGGACGGTAACTATGGCTACACCTTC. J is TRBJ1-2 and V is TRBV19; no clear D gene. Deletions cut 6 bases from V and 1 base from J, with 9 bases between. Germline V gene sequence: CDR1 LNHDA, CDR2 SQIVND (reference sequence). The CDR3 totals 13 residues.

This clonotype was counted many times. This CDR3 is CASSYSIDSRRNTIYF. The CDR3 DNA sequence: TGTGCCAGCAGTTACTCGATCGATAGCAGAAGAAACACCATATATTTT. This chain joins TRBV6-2 or TRBV6-3 and TRBJ1-3; D not certain. This CDR3 spans 16 amino acids. Germline lookup yields CDR1 MNHEY and CDR2 SVGEGT. Trimming removed 0 bases from V and 5 bases from J, with 14 bases in between.

Ten or more counts support this clonotype. The CDR3 DNA is TGTGCCAGCAGCTACGCATTCAAAAGCTCCTATAATTCACCCCTCCACTTT. Encoded protein: CASSYAFKSSYNSPLHF. The chain couples TRBV5-4 to TRBJ1-6; D gene ambiguous. This CDR3 spans 17 amino acids. In germline, CDR1 is SGHNT, CDR2 YYREEE (reference sequence). Trimming cost V 3 bases and J 0 bases, with 13 bases left between them.